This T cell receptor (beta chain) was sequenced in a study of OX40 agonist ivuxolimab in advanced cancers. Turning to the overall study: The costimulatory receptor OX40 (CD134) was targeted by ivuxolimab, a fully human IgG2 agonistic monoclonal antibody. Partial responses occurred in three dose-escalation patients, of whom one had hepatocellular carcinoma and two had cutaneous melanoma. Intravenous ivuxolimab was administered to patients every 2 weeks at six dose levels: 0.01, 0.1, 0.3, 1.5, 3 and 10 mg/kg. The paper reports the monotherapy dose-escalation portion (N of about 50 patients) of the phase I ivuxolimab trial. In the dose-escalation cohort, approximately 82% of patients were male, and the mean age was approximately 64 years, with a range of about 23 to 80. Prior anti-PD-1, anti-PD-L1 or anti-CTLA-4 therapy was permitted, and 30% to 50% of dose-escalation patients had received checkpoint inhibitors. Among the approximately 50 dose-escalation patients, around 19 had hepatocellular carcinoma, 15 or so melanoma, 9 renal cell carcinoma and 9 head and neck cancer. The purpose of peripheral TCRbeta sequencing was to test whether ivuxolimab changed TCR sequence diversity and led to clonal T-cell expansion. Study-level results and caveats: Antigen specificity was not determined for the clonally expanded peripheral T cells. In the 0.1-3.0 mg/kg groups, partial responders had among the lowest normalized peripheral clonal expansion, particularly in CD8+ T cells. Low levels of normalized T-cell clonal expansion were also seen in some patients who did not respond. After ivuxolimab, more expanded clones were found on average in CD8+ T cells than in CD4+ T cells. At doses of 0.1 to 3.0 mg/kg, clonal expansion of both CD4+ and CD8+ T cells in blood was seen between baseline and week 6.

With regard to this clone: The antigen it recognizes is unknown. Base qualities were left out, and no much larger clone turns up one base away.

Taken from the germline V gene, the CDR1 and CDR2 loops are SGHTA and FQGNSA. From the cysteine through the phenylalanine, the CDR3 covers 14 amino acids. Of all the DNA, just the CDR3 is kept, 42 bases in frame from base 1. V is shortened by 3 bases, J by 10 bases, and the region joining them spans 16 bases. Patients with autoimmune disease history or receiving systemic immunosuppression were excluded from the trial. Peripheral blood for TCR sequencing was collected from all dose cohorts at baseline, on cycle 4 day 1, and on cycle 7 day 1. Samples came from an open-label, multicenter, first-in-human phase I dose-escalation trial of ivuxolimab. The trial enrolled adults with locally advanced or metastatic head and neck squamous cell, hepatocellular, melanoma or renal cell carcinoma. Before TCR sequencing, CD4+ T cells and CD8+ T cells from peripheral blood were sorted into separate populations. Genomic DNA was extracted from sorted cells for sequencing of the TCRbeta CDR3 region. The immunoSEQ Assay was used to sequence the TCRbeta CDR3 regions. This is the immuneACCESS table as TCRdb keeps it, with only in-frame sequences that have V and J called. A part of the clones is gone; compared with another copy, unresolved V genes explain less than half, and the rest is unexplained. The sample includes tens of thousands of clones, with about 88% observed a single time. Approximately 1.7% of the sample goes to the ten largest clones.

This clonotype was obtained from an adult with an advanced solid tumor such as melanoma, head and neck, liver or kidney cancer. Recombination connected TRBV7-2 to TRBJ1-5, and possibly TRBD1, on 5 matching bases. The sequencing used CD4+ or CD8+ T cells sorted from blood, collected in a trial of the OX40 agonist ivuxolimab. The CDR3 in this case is CASSLAFEGQPQHF. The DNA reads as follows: TGTGCCAGCAGCTTGGCATTTGAGGGGCAACCCCAGCATTTT.